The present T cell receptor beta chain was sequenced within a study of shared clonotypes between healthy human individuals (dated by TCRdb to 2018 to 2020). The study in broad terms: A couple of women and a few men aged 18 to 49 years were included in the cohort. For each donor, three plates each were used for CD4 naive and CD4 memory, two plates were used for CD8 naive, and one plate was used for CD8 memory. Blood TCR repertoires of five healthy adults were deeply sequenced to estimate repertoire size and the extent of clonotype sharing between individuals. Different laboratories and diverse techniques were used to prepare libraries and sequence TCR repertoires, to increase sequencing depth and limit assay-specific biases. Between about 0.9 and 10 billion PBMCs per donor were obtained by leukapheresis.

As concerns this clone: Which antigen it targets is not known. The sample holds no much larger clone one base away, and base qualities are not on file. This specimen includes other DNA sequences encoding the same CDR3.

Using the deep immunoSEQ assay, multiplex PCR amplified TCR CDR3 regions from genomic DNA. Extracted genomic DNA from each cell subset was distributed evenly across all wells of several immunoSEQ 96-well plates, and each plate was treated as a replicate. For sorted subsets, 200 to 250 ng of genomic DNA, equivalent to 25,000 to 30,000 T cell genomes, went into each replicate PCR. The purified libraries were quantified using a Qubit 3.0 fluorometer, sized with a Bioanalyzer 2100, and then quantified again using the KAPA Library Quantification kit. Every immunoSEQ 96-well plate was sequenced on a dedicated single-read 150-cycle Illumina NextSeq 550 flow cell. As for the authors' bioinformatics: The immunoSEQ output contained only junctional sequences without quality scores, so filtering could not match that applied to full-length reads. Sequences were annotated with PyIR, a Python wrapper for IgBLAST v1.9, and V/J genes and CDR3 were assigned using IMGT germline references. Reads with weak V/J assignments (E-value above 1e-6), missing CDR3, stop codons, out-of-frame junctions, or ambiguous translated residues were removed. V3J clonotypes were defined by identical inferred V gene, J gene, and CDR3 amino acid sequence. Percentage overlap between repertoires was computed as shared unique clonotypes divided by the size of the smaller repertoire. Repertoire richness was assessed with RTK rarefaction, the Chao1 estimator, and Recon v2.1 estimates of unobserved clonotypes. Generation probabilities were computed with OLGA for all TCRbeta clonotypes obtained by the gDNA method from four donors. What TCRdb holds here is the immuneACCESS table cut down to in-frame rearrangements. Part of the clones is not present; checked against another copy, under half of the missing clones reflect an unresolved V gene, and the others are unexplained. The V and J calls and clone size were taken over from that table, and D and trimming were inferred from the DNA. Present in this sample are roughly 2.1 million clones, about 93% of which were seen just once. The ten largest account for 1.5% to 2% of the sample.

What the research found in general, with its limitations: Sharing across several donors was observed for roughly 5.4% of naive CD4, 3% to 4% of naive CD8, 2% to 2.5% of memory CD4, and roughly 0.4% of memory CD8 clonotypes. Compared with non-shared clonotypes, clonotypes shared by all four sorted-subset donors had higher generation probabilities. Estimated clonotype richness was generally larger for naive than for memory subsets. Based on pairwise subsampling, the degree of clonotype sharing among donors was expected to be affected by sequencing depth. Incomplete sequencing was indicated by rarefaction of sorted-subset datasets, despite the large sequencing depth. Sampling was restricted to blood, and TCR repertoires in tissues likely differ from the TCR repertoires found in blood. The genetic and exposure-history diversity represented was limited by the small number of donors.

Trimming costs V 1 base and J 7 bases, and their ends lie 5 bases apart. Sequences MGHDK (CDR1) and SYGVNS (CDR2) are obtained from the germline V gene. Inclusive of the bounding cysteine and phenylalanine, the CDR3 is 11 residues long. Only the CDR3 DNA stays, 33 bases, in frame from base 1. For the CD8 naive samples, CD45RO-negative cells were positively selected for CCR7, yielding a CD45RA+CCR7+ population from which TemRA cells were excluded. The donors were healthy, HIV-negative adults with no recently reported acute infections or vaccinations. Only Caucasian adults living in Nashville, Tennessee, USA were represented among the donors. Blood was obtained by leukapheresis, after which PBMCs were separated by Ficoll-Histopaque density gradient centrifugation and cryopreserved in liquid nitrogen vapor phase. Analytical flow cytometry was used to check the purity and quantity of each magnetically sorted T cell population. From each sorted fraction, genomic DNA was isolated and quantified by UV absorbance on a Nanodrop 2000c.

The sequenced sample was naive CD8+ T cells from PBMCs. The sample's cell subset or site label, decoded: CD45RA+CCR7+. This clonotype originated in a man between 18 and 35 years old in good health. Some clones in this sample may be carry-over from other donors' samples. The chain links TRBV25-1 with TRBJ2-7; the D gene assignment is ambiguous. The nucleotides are TGTGCCAGCAGTGAATTCGGGGAGCAGTACTTC. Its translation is CASSEFGEQYF.